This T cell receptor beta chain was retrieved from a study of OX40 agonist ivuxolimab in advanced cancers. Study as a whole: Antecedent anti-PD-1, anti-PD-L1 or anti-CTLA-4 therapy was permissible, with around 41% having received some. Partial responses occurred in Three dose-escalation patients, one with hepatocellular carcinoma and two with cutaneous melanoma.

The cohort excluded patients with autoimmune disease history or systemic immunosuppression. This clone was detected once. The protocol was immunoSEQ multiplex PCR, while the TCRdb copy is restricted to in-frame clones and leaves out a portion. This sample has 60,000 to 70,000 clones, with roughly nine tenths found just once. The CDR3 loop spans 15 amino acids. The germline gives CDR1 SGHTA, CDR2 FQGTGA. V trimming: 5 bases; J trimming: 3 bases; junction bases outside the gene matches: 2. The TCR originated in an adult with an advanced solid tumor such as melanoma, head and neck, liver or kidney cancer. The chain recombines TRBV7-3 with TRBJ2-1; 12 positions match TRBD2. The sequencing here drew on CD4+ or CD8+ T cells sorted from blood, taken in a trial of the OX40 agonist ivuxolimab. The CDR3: CASSPLAGGYNEQFF. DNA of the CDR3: TGTGCCAGCAGCCCACTAGCGGGGGGCTACAATGAGCAGTTCTTC.